This TCR beta chain was obtained from a study of blood T cell repertoires in COVID-19. The germline V gene encodes CDR1 SGHTA and CDR2 FQGTGA. The trim removed 5 bases at V and 1 base at J, leaving 8 bases unmatched. CDR3 length equals 17 residues. TCRdb keeps only in-frame clones here, not all; method: immunoSEQ multiplex PCR. The table has about 67,000 clones, about 89% seen once. This clonotype was sampled from a man aged 50 to 59 with active COVID-19. What was sequenced was peripheral blood. The V call is TRBV7-3, the J call TRBJ1-5; 10 bases align to TRBD1. As DNA, the CDR3 is TGTGCCAGCAGCACCTGGACAGGGGGTTCGAGCAATCAGCCCCAGCATTTT. Translation gives CASSTWTGGSSNQPQHF.